These T cell receptor beta chains were read from a single sample in a study of post-analysis software for immune sequencing data. MiXCR was run by TCRdb on the PCR reads, yielding one entry per CDR3 protein. The sample shows hundreds of thousands of distinct CDR3 sequences, roughly 29% of them seen only once. Material for sequencing was blood. All receptors derive from a girl aged 5-17 years with multiple sclerosis. The conserved cysteine and the conserved F or W are not part of the CDR3 here. Clone size is stated in some rows and not others, as once, few, many or a class when expanded.

CDR3	V	J	size
ASSWSYADTQY	TRBV28	TRBJ2-3	NA
ASSLEGPGNEQF	TRBV7-9	TRBJ2-1	few
ASSLRWGGLAGAGNEQY	TRBV7-2	TRBJ2-5	NA
ASSVEARTSGNEQF	TRBV9	TRBJ2-1	few
SATSGGAGTDTQY	TRBV20-1	TRBJ2-3	NA
ASSPSVRGGGNEQF	TRBV2	TRBJ2-1	NA
ASSQALEGGSYT	TRBV3-1	TRBJ1-2	NA
ASRQSWARNEQY	TRBV12-3/TRBV12-4	TRBJ2-5	NA
SVDATGLDEQY	TRBV29-1	NA	few
ASSRDVGGVRTDTQY	TRBV3-1	TRBJ2-3	NA
ASSQMRVGVTNEQF	TRBV7-2	TRBJ2-1	few
SAPLGGRETQY	TRBV20-1	TRBJ2-5	many
ASSPRDNLAKNIQY	TRBV6-2/TRBV6-3	TRBJ2-4	NA
ASSVVTGASYEQY	TRBV7-2	TRBJ2-7	NA
ASSQEGSLRAQPQH	TRBV4-1	TRBJ1-5	few
ASSVGIGANVLT	TRBV2	TRBJ2-6	NA
ASSLGAGGDEQY	TRBV28	NA	NA
SVEPPRPEAF	TRBV29-1	TRBJ1-1	once
ASSLVGAPSGANVLT	TRBV7-2	TRBJ2-6	NA
ASSYSGRGGY	TRBV6-6	TRBJ2-5	NA
ADFRLSGLAAGELF	TRBV7-9	TRBJ2-2	NA
SVEETGQGETQY	TRBV29-1	TRBJ2-5	NA
SASDRVDQPQH	TRBV20-1	TRBJ1-5	NA
AGRLNMNTEAF	TRBV6-5	TRBJ1-1	NA
ASSYSQSRNEQY	TRBV6-5	TRBJ2-7	few